This TCR beta chain stems from a study of spatial heterogeneity in lung cancer. The wider study: Each time, sequencing found more beta-chain sequences than alpha-chain sequences.

Time point here: sample taken at primary tumor resection. Samples came from roughly 72 TRACERx patients with untreated early-stage lung cancer. Each TCR cDNA molecule carried a unique molecular identifier. TCRdb analysed the 5' RACE reads with MiXCR anew, one entry per CDR3 protein. The table records about 44,000 distinct CDR3 sequences, roughly an eighth of them present only once. Per germline, CDR1 MDHEN and CDR2 SYDVKM. With 2 bases removed from V and 5 bases from J, the gap between germline ends came to 9 bases. This CDR3 is 13 amino acids long. The clonotype originates from a male donor with early-stage non-small cell lung cancer. The sequenced sample was PBMCs, obtained at surgery. The rearrangement links TRBV28 to TRBJ2-5; D gene ambiguous. The CDR3 protein is CASSLVRSETQYF. The CDR3 nucleotides read TGTGCCAGCAGTTTAGTCAGGTCCGAGACCCAGTACTTC.